The present T cell receptor beta chain was sequenced within a study of T cell responses to AZD1222 COVID-19 vaccine. The protocol was immunoSEQ multiplex PCR, while the TCRdb copy is restricted to in-frame clones and leaves out a portion. Here the sample spans 100,000 to 150,000 clones, approximately 83% being singletons. General study points: Researchers took repertoire samples only after the peak T cell response had come.

In the case of this clone: Its target is unknown.

Per the germline V gene, CDR1 is MGHRA and CDR2 is YSYEKL. V gave up 1 base and J gave up 2 bases, with 9 bases separating them. The CDR3 sequence is 14 residues long. The chain uses TRBV4-1 and TRBJ2-7, with D unresolved. The clonotype comes from an adult in good health. Sequences were derived from peripheral blood, sampled on day 0 of AZD1222 vaccination. The CDR3 sequence: CASSQVNSPYEQYF. The DNA for the CDR3 is TGCGCCAGCAGCCAAGTCAACAGCCCCTACGAGCAGTACTTC.